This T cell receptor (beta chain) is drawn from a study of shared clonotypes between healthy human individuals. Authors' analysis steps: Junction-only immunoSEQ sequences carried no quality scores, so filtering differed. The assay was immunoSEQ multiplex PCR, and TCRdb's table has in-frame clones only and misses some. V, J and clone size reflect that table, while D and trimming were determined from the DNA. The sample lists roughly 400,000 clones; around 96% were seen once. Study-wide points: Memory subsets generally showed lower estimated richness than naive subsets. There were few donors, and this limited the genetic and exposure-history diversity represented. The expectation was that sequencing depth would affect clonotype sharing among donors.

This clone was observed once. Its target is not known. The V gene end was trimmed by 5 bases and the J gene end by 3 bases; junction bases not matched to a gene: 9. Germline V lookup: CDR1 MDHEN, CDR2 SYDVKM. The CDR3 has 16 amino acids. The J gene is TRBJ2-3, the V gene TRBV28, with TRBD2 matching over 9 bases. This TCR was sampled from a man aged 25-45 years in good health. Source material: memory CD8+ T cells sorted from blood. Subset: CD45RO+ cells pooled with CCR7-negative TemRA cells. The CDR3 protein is CASSPLAGERTDTQYF. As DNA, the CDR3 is TGTGCCAGCAGTCCATTAGCGGGAGAACGGACAGATACGCAGTATTTT.